This entry is about one T cell receptor beta chain. Antigen: not known. One entry per CDR3 protein results from TCRdb running MiXCR on the RACE reads. The sample has around 120,000 distinct CDR3 sequences, approximately 10% seen once; the top ten hold approximately 3.5%. V was clipped by 5 bases and J by 7 bases; unmatched bases: 4. The CDR3 is 13 amino acids. Germline V gene lookup returns CDR1 LNHNV and CDR2 YYDKDF (reference sequence). This specimen belongs to a study of human T cells and chemical hapten exposure. Across the study: Alopecia areata, totalis or universalis affected patients, mainly female. Findings of the study overall: The study found that DPC sensitization did not change TCRs above 1 in 1000 frequency.

Time point in this sample: patch test 1, 2 weeks after DPC sensitization. Treatment meaning: therapeutic diphenylcyclopropenone sensitization with weekly scalp DPC. The TCR sequence derives from a woman in her 40s with alopecia areata. Some clones in this sample may be carry-over from other donors' samples. The sequencing here drew on whole blood, taken in connection with sensitization to the hapten diphenylcyclopropenone (DPC). The chain joins TRBV15 to TRBJ2-3; TRBD1 matches 9 bases. The DNA of the CDR3 is TGTGCCACCAGCTCGGGACAGGGTTATACGCAGTATTTT. It codes for CATSSGQGYTQYF. Supplemented by reference TRBV15 and TRBJ2-3, the full variable domain reads DAMVIQNPRYQVTQFGKPVTLSCSQTLNHNVMYWYQQKSSQAPKLLFHYYDKDFNNEADTPDNFQSRRPNTSFCFLDIRSPGLGDTAMYLCATSSGQGYTQYFGPGTRLTVL.